A selection of T cell receptor beta chains follows, all from one sample in a study of vaccination effects on CD4 cells after COVID-19. The repertoire was sequenced with immunoSEQ multiplex PCR; TCRdb's copy has only in-frame clones and lacks some. The sample has around 46,000 clones, around 70% seen once; the top ten hold 8.5% to 10%. No antigen is known for these receptors. Sequencing used CD4+ T cells from PBMCs cultured without peptide, obtained after COVID-19 vaccination. The receptors come from a human donor who received a COVID-19 vaccine. Both conserved end residues are part of each CDR3. Each record gives: clone size, V gene, CDR3 length, D gene, J gene, CDR3 DNA, CDR3 protein. A D gene is named only where the DNA matches it firmly. Clone size appears in some rows only: once, few, many, or a class for an expanded clone.

clone size: .
V gene: TRBV2
CDR3 length: 13
D gene: TRBD1
J gene: TRBJ2-7
CDR3 DNA: TGTGCCAGCAGCCTCCAGGGGGACTACGAGCAGTACTTC
CDR3 protein: CASSLQGDYEQYF

clone size: few
V gene: TRBV3-1/TRBV3-2
CDR3 length: 11
D gene: TRBD1
J gene: TRBJ1-1
CDR3 DNA: TGTGCCAGCACCGGGACAGGGGAAGCTTTCTTT
CDR3 protein: CASTGTGEAFF

clone size: .
V gene: TRBV2
CDR3 length: 12
D gene: .
J gene: TRBJ2-3
CDR3 DNA: TGTGCCAGTTCGGGGATGGGAGATACGCAGTATTTT
CDR3 protein: CASSGMGDTQYF

clone size: .
V gene: TRBV12-3/TRBV12-4
CDR3 length: 13
D gene: TRBD1
J gene: TRBJ1-2
CDR3 DNA: TGTGCCAGCAGTGGGTGGACAGGGCTTGGCTACACCTTC
CDR3 protein: CASSGWTGLGYTF

clone size: .
V gene: TRBV20-1
CDR3 length: 14
D gene: TRBD1
J gene: TRBJ1-2
CDR3 DNA: TGCAGTGCTAGTGGACAGGGGGCGGACTATGGCTACACCTTC
CDR3 protein: CSASGQGADYGYTF

clone size: once
V gene: TRBV6-5
CDR3 length: 12
D gene: .
J gene: TRBJ1-4
CDR3 DNA: TGTGCCAGCAGGACAAACAGGGAAAAACTGTTTTTT
CDR3 protein: CASRTNREKLFF

clone size: .
V gene: TRBV5-1
CDR3 length: 15
D gene: .
J gene: TRBJ1-6
CDR3 DNA: TGCGCCAGCAGCTTGGTGGGGACGGATTTTTTGTCCCTCCACTTT
CDR3 protein: CASSLVGTDFLSLHF

clone size: .
V gene: TRBV5-4
CDR3 length: 17
D gene: TRBD1
J gene: TRBJ2-7
CDR3 DNA: TGTGCCAGCAGCCCAGCCTACGGGACAGGAGGACTCTACGAGCAGTACTTC
CDR3 protein: CASSPAYGTGGLYEQYF

clone size: .
V gene: TRBV3-1/TRBV3-2
CDR3 length: 15
D gene: .
J gene: TRBJ1-6
CDR3 DNA: TGTGCCAGCAGCCACGCAGGGAGCAGCAATTCACCCCTCCACTTT
CDR3 protein: CASSHAGSSNSPLHF

clone size: .
V gene: TRBV6-5
CDR3 length: 15
D gene: TRBD2
J gene: TRBJ2-7
CDR3 DNA: TGTGCCAGCAGTTACTCTCTAGCGGGGGTCGACGAGCAGTACTTC
CDR3 protein: CASSYSLAGVDEQYF

clone size: .
V gene: TRBV10-1
CDR3 length: 14
D gene: .
J gene: TRBJ2-2
CDR3 DNA: TGCGCCAGCAGTGGAGGATCCTACACCGGGGAGCTGTTTTTT
CDR3 protein: CASSGGSYTGELFF

clone size: few
V gene: TRBV4-1
CDR3 length: 14
D gene: .
J gene: TRBJ1-6
CDR3 DNA: TGCGCCAGCAGCCAAGGGCCTGAGGGCGCACCCCTCCACTTT
CDR3 protein: CASSQGPEGAPLHF

clone size: .
V gene: TRBV23-1
CDR3 length: 23
D gene: TRBD2
J gene: TRBJ2-3
CDR3 DNA: TGCGCCAGGGTTTCCCCCCGCGGGAGTTCCCCACGGCGCCGAACGCCAAACCCAGATACGCAGTATTTT
CDR3 protein: CARVSPRGSSPRRRTPNPDTQYF

clone size: .
V gene: TRBV9
CDR3 length: 14
D gene: .
J gene: TRBJ1-2
CDR3 DNA: TGTGCCAGCAGCGTTCGGGCCCCTGGTAATGGCTACACCTTC
CDR3 protein: CASSVRAPGNGYTF

clone size: .
V gene: TRBV2
CDR3 length: 11
D gene: .
J gene: TRBJ2-3
CDR3 DNA: TGTGCCGGGACAAGCACAGATACGCAGTATTTT
CDR3 protein: CAGTSTDTQYF

clone size: .
V gene: TRBV19
CDR3 length: 16
D gene: TRBD1
J gene: TRBJ1-2
CDR3 DNA: TGTGCCAGTAGTCCCCGAGAGGCAGGGGGCAACTATGGCTACACCTTC
CDR3 protein: CASSPREAGGNYGYTF

clone size: .
V gene: TRBV18
CDR3 length: 14
D gene: TRBD2
J gene: TRBJ2-4
CDR3 DNA: TGTGCCAGCTCACTCACTAGCGGGGGGGACATTCAGTACTTC
CDR3 protein: CASSLTSGGDIQYF

clone size: .
V gene: TRBV19
CDR3 length: 16
D gene: .
J gene: TRBJ1-1
CDR3 DNA: TGTGCCAGTAGTCCCACGGTCCGTTTAATGAACACTGAAGCTTTCTTT
CDR3 protein: CASSPTVRLMNTEAFF

clone size: .
V gene: TRBV5-4
CDR3 length: 15
D gene: .
J gene: TRBJ1-2
CDR3 DNA: TGTGCCAGCAGCTACTCCCAGGGCCAAGAGCGCGGCTACACCTTC
CDR3 protein: CASSYSQGQERGYTF

clone size: .
V gene: TRBV9
CDR3 length: 15
D gene: .
J gene: TRBJ2-7
CDR3 DNA: TGTGCCAGCAGCGCCTTAGCCTCCGCCACCTACGAGCAGTACTTC
CDR3 protein: CASSALASATYEQYF

clone size: .
V gene: TRBV11-3
CDR3 length: 16
D gene: TRBD2
J gene: TRBJ2-5
CDR3 DNA: TGTGCCAGCAGCTACGTGGGAACGGGGGGGCAAGAGACCCAGTACTTC
CDR3 protein: CASSYVGTGGQETQYF

clone size: .
V gene: TRBV2
CDR3 length: 14
D gene: .
J gene: TRBJ2-7
CDR3 DNA: TGTGCCAGCAGTGGCTGGGACACCTTCTACGAGCAGTACTTC
CDR3 protein: CASSGWDTFYEQYF

clone size: .
V gene: TRBV7-2
CDR3 length: 11
D gene: .
J gene: TRBJ2-1
CDR3 DNA: TGTGCCAGCAGGACGGTAGGTGAGCAGTTCTTC
CDR3 protein: CASRTVGEQFF

clone size: .
V gene: TRBV3-1/TRBV3-2
CDR3 length: 15
D gene: TRBD1
J gene: TRBJ1-3
CDR3 DNA: TGTGCCAGCAGCTTTACAGGGGGTTTAGAAAACACCATATATTTT
CDR3 protein: CASSFTGGLENTIYF

clone size: .
V gene: TRBV7-9
CDR3 length: 15
D gene: .
J gene: TRBJ2-5
CDR3 DNA: TGTGCCAGCAGCTTAGTAGACGGTCGGAAGGAGACCCAGTACTTC
CDR3 protein: CASSLVDGRKETQYF

clone size: .
V gene: TRBV24-1
CDR3 length: 16
D gene: TRBD1
J gene: TRBJ1-5
CDR3 DNA: TGTGCCACCAGTCCTGACTCCGGCAGGGGGAATCAGCCCCAGCATTTT
CDR3 protein: CATSPDSGRGNQPQHF

clone size: .
V gene: TRBV25-1
CDR3 length: 15
D gene: .
J gene: TRBJ2-1
CDR3 DNA: TGTGCCAGCAGTGAAGGGTGGACAACTTACAATGAGCAGTTCTTC
CDR3 protein: CASSEGWTTYNEQFF

clone size: .
V gene: TRBV10-3
CDR3 length: 15
D gene: TRBD2
J gene: TRBJ2-5
CDR3 DNA: TGTGCCATCAGCGGCGGGGGGGCCGGAGGGGAGACCCAGTACTTC
CDR3 protein: CAISGGGAGGETQYF

clone size: .
V gene: TRBV30
CDR3 length: 12
D gene: .
J gene: TRBJ1-5
CDR3 DNA: TGTGCCTGGAGTCAAGGGGAACAGCCCCAGCATTTT
CDR3 protein: CAWSQGEQPQHF

clone size: .
V gene: TRBV3-1/TRBV3-2
CDR3 length: 15
D gene: TRBD1
J gene: TRBJ2-7
CDR3 DNA: TGTGCCAGCAGCCATCCGGGACAGGGCAAACACGAGCAGTACTTC
CDR3 protein: CASSHPGQGKHEQYF

clone size: few
V gene: TRBV6-5
CDR3 length: 15
D gene: TRBD2
J gene: TRBJ2-7
CDR3 DNA: TGTGCCAGCAGTTACCGGCTAGCGGGTTACTACGAGCAGTACTTC
CDR3 protein: CASSYRLAGYYEQYF

clone size: .
V gene: TRBV4-1
CDR3 length: 14
D gene: TRBD1
J gene: TRBJ1-2
CDR3 DNA: TGCGCCAGCAGCCTAGGACAGGGTAACTATGGCTACACCTTC
CDR3 protein: CASSLGQGNYGYTF

clone size: .
V gene: TRBV5-1
CDR3 length: 13
D gene: .
J gene: TRBJ2-3
CDR3 DNA: TGCGCCAGTTTGGGGCAGATCACAGATACGCAGTATTTT
CDR3 protein: CASLGQITDTQYF

clone size: once
V gene: TRBV4-2
CDR3 length: 15
D gene: TRBD2
J gene: TRBJ2-7
CDR3 DNA: TGTGCCAGCAGCCAAGCTTGGACTAGGGACTACGAGCAGTACTTC
CDR3 protein: CASSQAWTRDYEQYF

clone size: once
V gene: TRBV2
CDR3 length: 12
D gene: .
J gene: TRBJ2-5
CDR3 DNA: TGTGCCAGCAGTCTGGACTGGGAGACCCAGTACTTC
CDR3 protein: CASSLDWETQYF

clone size: .
V gene: TRBV7-9
CDR3 length: 13
D gene: .
J gene: TRBJ2-7
CDR3 DNA: TGTGCCAGCAGCCGGACGGATATCTACGAGCAGTACTTC
CDR3 protein: CASSRTDIYEQYF

clone size: .
V gene: TRBV2
CDR3 length: 14
D gene: .
J gene: TRBJ2-3
CDR3 DNA: TGTGCCAGCAGTGCGTACGGGGACACAGATACGCAGTATTTT
CDR3 protein: CASSAYGDTDTQYF

clone size: once
V gene: TRBV6-5
CDR3 length: 13
D gene: .
J gene: TRBJ1-2
CDR3 DNA: TGTGCCAGCAGATACCAGGCCAACTATGGCTACACCTTC
CDR3 protein: CASRYQANYGYTF

clone size: .
V gene: TRBV11-2
CDR3 length: 16
D gene: .
J gene: TRBJ1-5
CDR3 DNA: TGTGCCAGCAGCGGAGTGGGGGCGCCGGGCAATCAGCCCCAGCATTTT
CDR3 protein: CASSGVGAPGNQPQHF

clone size: .
V gene: TRBV5-1
CDR3 length: 13
D gene: .
J gene: TRBJ2-3
CDR3 DNA: TGCGCCAGCTACCGCTCGGAAACAGATACGCAGTATTTT
CDR3 protein: CASYRSETDTQYF

clone size: .
V gene: TRBV5-4
CDR3 length: 12
D gene: TRBD1
J gene: TRBJ1-2
CDR3 DNA: TGTGCCAGCAGCTGGGACAGTCGTGGCTACACCTTC
CDR3 protein: CASSWDSRGYTF

clone size: few
V gene: TRBV6-5
CDR3 length: 14
D gene: .
J gene: TRBJ1-1
CDR3 DNA: TGTGCCAGCAGTACCCGAGGCCGGGATACTGAAGCTTTCTTT
CDR3 protein: CASSTRGRDTEAFF

clone size: .
V gene: TRBV14
CDR3 length: 13
D gene: .
J gene: TRBJ1-1
CDR3 DNA: TGTGCCAGCAGCCAATTCGGCGTACCTGAAGCTTTCTTT
CDR3 protein: CASSQFGVPEAFF

clone size: few
V gene: TRBV5-1
CDR3 length: 15
D gene: .
J gene: TRBJ1-5
CDR3 DNA: TGCGCCAGCAGCTTGAGGCAATATAGCAATCAGCCCCAGCATTTT
CDR3 protein: CASSLRQYSNQPQHF

clone size: .
V gene: TRBV11-3
CDR3 length: 14
D gene: TRBD2
J gene: TRBJ2-3
CDR3 DNA: TGTGCCAGCAGCTTGGAGACTAGCGCATCTACGCAGTATTTT
CDR3 protein: CASSLETSASTQYF

clone size: .
V gene: TRBV6-4
CDR3 length: 13
D gene: .
J gene: TRBJ1-2
CDR3 DNA: TGTGCCAGCAGTGACGGAAGGGGGTCTGGCTACACCTTC
CDR3 protein: CASSDGRGSGYTF

clone size: .
V gene: TRBV12-3/TRBV12-4
CDR3 length: 13
D gene: .
J gene: TRBJ1-5
CDR3 DNA: TGTGCCAGCAGTTTAGCGGGGAATCAGCCCCAGCATTTT
CDR3 protein: CASSLAGNQPQHF

clone size: .
V gene: TRBV5-4
CDR3 length: 14
D gene: .
J gene: TRBJ1-4
CDR3 DNA: TGTGCCAGCAGGACCGGGACCGAGAATGAAAAACTGTTTTTT
CDR3 protein: CASRTGTENEKLFF

clone size: .
V gene: TRBV6-5
CDR3 length: 13
D gene: TRBD1
J gene: TRBJ1-2
CDR3 DNA: TGTGCCAGCAGTTACGGGACAGGCTTTGGCTACACCTTC
CDR3 protein: CASSYGTGFGYTF

clone size: once
V gene: TRBV6-5
CDR3 length: 15
D gene: .
J gene: TRBJ2-1
CDR3 DNA: TGTGCCAGCAGTTATTGGACTAGTGGGGGGCGGGAGCAGTTCTTC
CDR3 protein: CASSYWTSGGREQFF

clone size: .
V gene: TRBV19
CDR3 length: 16
D gene: .
J gene: TRBJ2-1
CDR3 DNA: TGTGCCAGTAGTATAGCGGGACTCTCCTCCTACAATGAGCAGTTCTTC
CDR3 protein: CASSIAGLSSYNEQFF

clone size: .
V gene: TRBV10-3
CDR3 length: 14
D gene: TRBD2
J gene: TRBJ2-3
CDR3 DNA: TGTGCCACTGGACTAGCGGGGGGTTCAGATACGCAGTATTTT
CDR3 protein: CATGLAGGSDTQYF